The 7 T cell receptor beta chains reported below all come from one sample, sequenced in a study of cytomegalovirus exposure and HLA in healthy donors. The PCR ran on 60 Vbeta and 13 Jbeta primers. Clones were read by immunoSEQ multiplex PCR, and TCRdb kept only the in-frame ones, dropping some. Its table lists about 130,000 clones. Sequencing was carried out using PBMCs. The receptors were gathered from a woman aged 55-69 years in good health and CMV-seronegative.

This chain links TRBV30 with TRBJ1-6; 9 bases map to TRBD1. This CDR3 contains 18 residues. The germline V gene has CDR1 GTSNPN and CDR2 SVGIG (reference sequence). The V segment lost 2 bases and the J segment 3 bases; nucleotides outside the gene matches: 11. CDR3 sequence reads: CAWSIRGQGVFYNSPLHF. CDR3 sequence (DNA): TGTGCCTGGAGTATCAGGGGACAGGGTGTTTTCTATAATTCACCCCTCCACTTT.

The chain recombines TRBV7-2 with TRBJ2-5; TRBD1 matches at 11 bases. V trimming: 5 bases; J trimming: 10 bases; junction bases outside the gene matches: 9. This CDR3 spans 14 amino acids. Germline loops: CDR1 SGHTA, CDR2 FQGNSA. This CDR3 is CASSPGTGGFGQYF. The DNA of the CDR3 is TGTGCCAGCAGCCCGGGGACAGGGGGGTTCGGCCAGTACTTC.

The chain combines TRBV10-2 with TRBJ1-2; maybe TRBD1 (6 bases). This CDR3 has 14 amino acids. The ends were cut back, 6 bases at V and 6 bases at J, with 17 bases in the middle. Germline V lookup: CDR1 WSHSY, CDR2 SAAADI. CDR3 nucleotides: TGCGCCAGCAGCGAACAAACAGGGTTCCATGGCTACACCTTC. Amino acids: CASSEQTGFHGYTF.

The chain uses TRBV2 and TRBJ2-1, with D possibly TRBD2 on 5 matching bases. CDR3 length: 18 residues. CDR1 SNHLY and CDR2 FYNNEI come from the germline V gene. Trimming took 0 bases from V and 5 from J, leaving 20 bases between them. The DNA of the CDR3 is TGTGCCAGCAGTGAAGCGCCTTGGGGAGTAGTCGGGAACAATGAGCAGTTCTTC. It codes for CASSEAPWGVVGNNEQFF.

The CDR3: CASSEGGGANGELFF. DNA for the CDR3: TGTGCCAGCAGTGAGGGCGGGGGGGCCAACGGGGAGCTGTTTTTT. V usage is TRBV28 and J usage is TRBJ2-2; 9 nucleotides align to TRBD2. Germline V gene lookup returns CDR1 MDHEN and CDR2 SYDVKM. CDR3 length: 15 residues. Trimming at V came to 5 bases and at J to 7 bases, leaving 8 bases not matched to a gene.

The J gene is TRBJ2-1, the V gene TRBV6-6; D might be TRBD2 (5 bases). V was cut by 5 bases and J by 5 bases, with 19 bases left in between. The CDR3 is made up of 16 amino acids. Germline V CDR1 and CDR2: MNHNY, SVGAGI (reference sequence). The CDR3 coding sequence is TGTGCCAGCAGTACCGCTCGACGACTATCTAACAATGAGCAGTTCTTC. Its protein product is CASSTARRLSNNEQFF.

V gene TRBV5-1 combines with J gene TRBJ2-5, with D hard to call. CDR3 length: 11 amino acids. Trimming stripped 4 bases from V and 5 bases from J, with 6 bases between. The germline gives CDR1 SGHRS, CDR2 YFSETQ. CDR3 region: CASSLEETQYF. The DNA of the CDR3 is TGCGCCAGCAGCCTCGAGGAGACCCAGTACTTC.